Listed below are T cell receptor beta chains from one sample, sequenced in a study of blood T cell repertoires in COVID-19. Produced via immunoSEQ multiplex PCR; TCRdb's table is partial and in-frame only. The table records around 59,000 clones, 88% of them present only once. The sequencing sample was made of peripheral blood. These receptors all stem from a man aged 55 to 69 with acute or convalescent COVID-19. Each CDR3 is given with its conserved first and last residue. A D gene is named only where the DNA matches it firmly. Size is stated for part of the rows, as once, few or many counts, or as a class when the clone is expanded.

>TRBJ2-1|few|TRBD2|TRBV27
TGTGCCAGCAGTTGGCGGGAGGCGGGGGATGAGCAGTTCTTC
CASSWREAGDEQFF
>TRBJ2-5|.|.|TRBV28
TGTGCCAGCAGTTTATTTGGGCTGTCCACCCTGCACCAAGAGACCCAGTACTTC
CASSLFGLSTLHQETQYF
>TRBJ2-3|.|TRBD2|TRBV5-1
TGCGCCAGCTCTAGCGGGGGAGGGCCAGATACGCAGTATTTT
CASSSGGGPDTQYF
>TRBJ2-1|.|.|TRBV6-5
TGTGCCAGCACTAGACTCCTGACCGCCTACAATGAGCAGTTCTTC
CASTRLLTAYNEQFF
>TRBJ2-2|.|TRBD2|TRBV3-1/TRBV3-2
TGTGCCAGCAGCCTCAGGACTAGCGGCAACACCGGGGAGCTGTTTTTT
CASSLRTSGNTGELFF
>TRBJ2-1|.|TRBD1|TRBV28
TGTGCCAGCAGTTTAGAAGGCGACAGGGCGTTCTTC
CASSLEGDRAFF
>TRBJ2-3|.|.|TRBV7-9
TGTGCCAGCAGCTTAGCGGGGCGGGGAGATACGCAGTATTTT
CASSLAGRGDTQYF
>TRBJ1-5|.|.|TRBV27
TGTGCCAGCAGTCCTCGAACCCCGCGGGATCAGCCCCAGCATTTT
CASSPRTPRDQPQHF
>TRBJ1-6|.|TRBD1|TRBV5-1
TGCGCCAGCAGCTTCAATCCGGGACAGGGTAGTAGTTCACCCCTCCACTTT
CASSFNPGQGSSSPLHF
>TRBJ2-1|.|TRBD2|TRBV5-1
TGCGCCAGCAGCTCCGGACTAGCGGGTTCGGGGAATGAGCAGTTCTTC
CASSSGLAGSGNEQFF
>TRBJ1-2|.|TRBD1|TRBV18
TGTGCCAGCTCAACTACAGGGGGCGTCTATGGCTACACCTTC
CASSTTGGVYGYTF
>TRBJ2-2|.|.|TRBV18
TGTGCCAGCTCACCACCGGGGCAGATGACCGGGGAGCTGTTTTTT
CASSPPGQMTGELFF
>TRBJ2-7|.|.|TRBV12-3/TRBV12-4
TGTGCCAGCCAACGGGAATACGAGCAGTACTTC
CASQREYEQYF
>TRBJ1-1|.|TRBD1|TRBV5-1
TGCGCCAGCAGCTTCGGGGACAGGGGATCTCATGAAGCTTTCTTT
CASSFGDRGSHEAFF
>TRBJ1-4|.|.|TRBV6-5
TGTGCCAGCAGTTCTCTCGGAGTAGCTAATGAAAAACTGTTTTTT
CASSSLGVANEKLFF
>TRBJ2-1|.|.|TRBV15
TGTGCCACCAGCAGAGAACTAGTAGGTGAGCAGTTCTTC
CATSRELVGEQFF
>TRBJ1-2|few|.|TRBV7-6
TGTGCCAGCAGCCTAACCGCGGGGGGGTATGGCTACACCTTC
CASSLTAGGYGYTF
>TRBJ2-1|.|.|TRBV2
TGTGCCAGCAGACGACTAGTCTATGATGAGCAGTTCTTC
CASRRLVYDEQFF
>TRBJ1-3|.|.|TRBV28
TGTGCCAGCAGAAATCAGGGGAGCTCTGGAAACACCATATATTTT
CASRNQGSSGNTIYF
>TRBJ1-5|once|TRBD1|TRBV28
TGTGCCAGCAGTTCGGGACAGGCCGCCAATCAGCCCCAGCATTTT
CASSSGQAANQPQHF
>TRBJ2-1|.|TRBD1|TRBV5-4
TGTGCCAGCAGCCCCGGGACAGGGGGATTAGGTGAGCAGTTCTTC
CASSPGTGGLGEQFF
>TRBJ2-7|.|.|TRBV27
TGTGCCAGCAGTTTAAACGGCGACAGTTTCTACGAGCAGTACTTC
CASSLNGDSFYEQYF
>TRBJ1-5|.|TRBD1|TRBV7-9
TGTGCCAGCAGCTCAGAAGGACAGGGCCCCCTACAGCCCCAGCATTTT
CASSSEGQGPLQPQHF
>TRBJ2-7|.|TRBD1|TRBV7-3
TGTGCCAGCAGCAACAGGGGCGAGCAGTACTTC
CASSNRGEQYF
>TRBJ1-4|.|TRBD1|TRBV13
TGTGCCAGCACCCGGGCGGGACAGAGAGCAACTAATGAAAAACTGTTTTTT
CASTRAGQRATNEKLFF
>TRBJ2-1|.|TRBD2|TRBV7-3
TGTGCCAGCAGCGCCCTAGCGGGTGGCCATTCGTTCTTC
CASSALAGGHSFF
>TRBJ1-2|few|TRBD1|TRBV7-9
TGTGCCAGCAGCAAAGGGACAGCTAATAACTATGGCTACACCTTC
CASSKGTANNYGYTF
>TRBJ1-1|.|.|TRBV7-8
TGTGCCAGTACCTTAGGAGGTAGGAACACTGAAGCTTTCTTT
CASTLGGRNTEAFF
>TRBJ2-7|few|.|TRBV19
TGTGCCAGTAGTGGCGAGGTCCTTAATACCTACGAGCAGTACTTC
CASSGEVLNTYEQYF
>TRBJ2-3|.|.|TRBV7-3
TGTGCCAGCAGCCGCTGGACTTCAGATACGCAGTATTTT
CASSRWTSDTQYF
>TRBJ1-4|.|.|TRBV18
TGTGCCAGCTCACCCCTCAAAGGGACACCTAATGAAAAACTGTTTTTT
CASSPLKGTPNEKLFF
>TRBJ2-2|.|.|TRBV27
TGTGCCAGCCGAACCGCAGTCGCGAACACCGGGGAGCTGTTTTTT
CASRTAVANTGELFF
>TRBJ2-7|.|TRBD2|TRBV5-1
TGCGCCAGCACCCGGGGGGGGACGGTTACCTACGAGCAGTACTTC
CASTRGGTVTYEQYF
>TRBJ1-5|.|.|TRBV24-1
TGTGCCACCAGTGACCCAGGGGTAAATCAGCCCCAGCATTTT
CATSDPGVNQPQHF
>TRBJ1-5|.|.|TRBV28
TGTGCCAGCAGTCCATTGACAGAAGGCAATCAGCCCCAGCATTTT
CASSPLTEGNQPQHF
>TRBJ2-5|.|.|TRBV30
TGTGCCTGGAGTGTGTTCCGGAGGGAGCGGGAGACCCAGTACTTC
CAWSVFRRERETQYF
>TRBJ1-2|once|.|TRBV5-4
TGTGCCAGCAGCTCCGGGACACTCTCCGGCTACACCTTC
CASSSGTLSGYTF
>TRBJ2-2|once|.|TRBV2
TGTGCCAGCAGTCGGGACTCGAGCACCGGGGAGCTGTTTTTT
CASSRDSSTGELFF
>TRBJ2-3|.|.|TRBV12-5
TGTGCTAGTGGTTTATGGGCCACAGATACGCAGTATTTT
CASGLWATDTQYF
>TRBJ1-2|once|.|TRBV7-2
TGTGCCAGCAGCTTGGTCGGCTATGGCTACACCTTC
CASSLVGYGYTF
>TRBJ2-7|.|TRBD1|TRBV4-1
TGCGCCAGCAGCCCGAGACAGGGCTACGAGCAGTACTTC
CASSPRQGYEQYF
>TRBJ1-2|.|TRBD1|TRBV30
TGTGCCTGGAGTCCTACGACAGGGGTCTATGGCTACACCTTC
CAWSPTTGVYGYTF
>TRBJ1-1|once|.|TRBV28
TGTGCCAGCAGTTTTTTGAGGGACACTGAAGCTTTCTTT
CASSFLRDTEAFF
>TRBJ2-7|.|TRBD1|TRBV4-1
TGCGCCAGCAGCCGGCCGGGACAGGATCTGTACTTC
CASSRPGQDLYF
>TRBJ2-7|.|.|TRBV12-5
TGTGCTAGTGGTTTCCGCCGGAGAGGGACAGGGCGGGGCGGGAGGAGCTACTACGAGCAGTACTTC
CASGFRRRGTGRGGRSYYEQYF
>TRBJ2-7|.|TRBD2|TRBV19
TGTGCCAGTTCCCATGCACTAGCGGGAGGTACAGAAGAGCAGTACTTC
CASSHALAGGTEEQYF
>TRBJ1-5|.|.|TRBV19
TGTGCCAGTAGCGGGGGGGGCCCCGGGCAGCCCCAGCATTTT
CASSGGGPGQPQHF
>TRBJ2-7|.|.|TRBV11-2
TGTGCCAGCAGCTTCACGACGGGCTCCTACGAGCAGTACTTC
CASSFTTGSYEQYF
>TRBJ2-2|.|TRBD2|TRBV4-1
TGCGCCAGCAGCCAAAAACCGGGACTAGCGGGAGGGGACACCGGGGAGCTGTTTTTT
CASSQKPGLAGGDTGELFF
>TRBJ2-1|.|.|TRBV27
TGTGCCAGCAAGGCAGGGGCGAGGTATGAGCAGTTCTTC
CASKAGARYEQFF